There are many counts of the clone carrying this TCR beta chain. cDNA synthesis was performed by 5'RACE with 10-nucleotide random UMIs. A single record per CDR3 protein comes from TCRdb applying MiXCR to the 5' RACE reads. The sample lists around 66,000 distinct CDR3 sequences, 4% to 6% occurring once. This entry is derived from a study of neurological immune-mediated disorders. CDR1 ENHRY and CDR2 SYGVKD come from the germline V gene. V lost 6 bases and J lost 7, with 18 bases in between. The length of the CDR3 is 14 residues. The receptor's source is a woman under 40 with multiple sclerosis. The genes are TRBV10-3 and TRBJ1-2; no clear D. Material: PBMCs. CDR3 sequence: CAISRERNWFGYTF. In nucleotides, the CDR3 is TGTGCCATCAGCAGAGAAAGAAACTGGTTTGGCTACACCTTC.